This TCR beta chain comes out of a study of blood T cells in healthy people across ages. CDR3 length: 12 amino acids. V lost 6 bases to trimming and J lost 8 bases, with 14 bases between them. Germline CDR1 is DFQATT and CDR2 is SNEGSKA (reference sequence). Combining a sample-barcoded 5' primer with a J-beta primer mix, a second PCR ran for roughly 7 to 11 cycles. Every molecule of cDNA carried a tag from a template-switch adaptor with 12 random nucleotides. In TCRdb, the 5' RACE reads were re-called with MiXCR into one record per CDR3 protein. The top ten clones hold under 35% of a sample with roughly 680,000 distinct CDR3 sequences, 49% of them seen once. At least 5.5 micrograms of total RNA were extracted per sample.

This chain connects TRBV20-1 to TRBJ2-1; D unclear. Sequenced: blood. The sequence was collected from a woman aged 55-75 years in good health. The CDR3 DNA reads as TGCAGTGCCCAGTCGGTCGTGGATGAGCAGTTCTTC. The encoded protein is CSAQSVVDEQFF.